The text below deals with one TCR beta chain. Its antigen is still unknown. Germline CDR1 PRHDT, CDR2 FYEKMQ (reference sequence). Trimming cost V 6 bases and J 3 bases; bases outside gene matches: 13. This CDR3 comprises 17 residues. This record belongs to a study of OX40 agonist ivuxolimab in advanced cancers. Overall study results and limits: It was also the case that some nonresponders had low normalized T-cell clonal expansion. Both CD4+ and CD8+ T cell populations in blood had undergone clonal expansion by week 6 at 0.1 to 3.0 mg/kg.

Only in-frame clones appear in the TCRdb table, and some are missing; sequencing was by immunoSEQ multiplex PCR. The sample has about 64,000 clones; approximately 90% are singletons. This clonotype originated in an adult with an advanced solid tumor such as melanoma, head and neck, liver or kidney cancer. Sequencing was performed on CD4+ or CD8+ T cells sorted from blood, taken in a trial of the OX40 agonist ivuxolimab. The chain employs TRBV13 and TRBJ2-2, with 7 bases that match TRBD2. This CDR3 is CASRRSWGRAHTGELFF. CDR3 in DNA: TGTGCCAGCAGACGTAGCTGGGGGAGGGCCCACACCGGGGAGCTGTTTTTT.